These 8 T cell receptor beta chains came from one sample sequenced in a study of blood T cell repertoires in COVID-19. The assay was immunoSEQ multiplex PCR, and TCRdb's table has in-frame clones only and misses some. The table shows under 300,000 clones, with around 86% occurring only once. Sequences were obtained from PBMCs or T cells enriched from blood (not recorded which). Receptor source: a woman aged 45-65 years who had recovered from COVID-19.

V and J are TRBV11-2 and TRBJ2-7; D may be TRBD2 (6 bases). The germline gives CDR1 SGHAT, CDR2 FQNNGV. V was trimmed by 4 bases and J by 3 bases, leaving 19 bases between them. This CDR3 is built from 16 residues. In nucleotides, the CDR3 is TGTGCCAGCAGCTCAACACTGGGACTTCTCCTCTACGAGCAGTACTTC. Translation gives CASSSTLGLLLYEQYF.

The gene calls are TRBV5-1 and TRBJ2-2; TRBD1 matches at 10 bases. CDR3 length equals 14 residues. The V segment lost 3 bases and the J segment 6 bases; nucleotides outside the gene matches: 2. Germline lookup yields CDR1 SGHRS and CDR2 YFSETQ. The CDR3 DNA follows: TGCGCCAGCAGCTGGGACAGGGGAGCCGGGGAGCTGTTTTTT. Translating it yields CASSWDRGAGELFF.

The chain uses TRBV28 and TRBJ1-2; 7 nucleotides agree with TRBD1. CDR1 and CDR2 from the germline V gene are MDHEN and SYDVKM. The CDR3 has 14 residues. Trimming removed 6 bases from V and 5 bases from J; junction bases left unmatched: 9. This chain's CDR3 is CASSVIGQEYGYTF. The CDR3 region has the DNA TGTGCCAGCAGCGTGATAGGACAGGAATATGGCTACACCTTC.

V is TRBV7-6 and J is TRBJ1-3, with D possibly matching TRBD1 (5 bases). This CDR3 contains 17 residues. Germline V gives CDR1 SGHVS, CDR2 FNYEAQ. Trimming stripped 3 bases from V and 0 bases from J, with 15 bases between. This CDR3 reads CASSFSRDRASGNTIYF. As DNA, the CDR3 is TGTGCCAGCAGCTTTTCCCGAGACAGAGCCTCTGGAAACACCATATATTTT.

This clone was recorded only once. The V call is TRBV29-1, the J call TRBJ1-1; D gene ambiguous. The CDR3 contains 13 residues. Germline V CDR1 and CDR2: SQVTM, ANQGSEA. V dropped 7 bases and J dropped 4 bases, with 16 bases sitting between them. The CDR3 DNA reads as TGCAGCGCCACTTTGGGAGATGGCACTGAAGCTTTCTTT. Amino acids: CSATLGDGTEAFF.

V gene TRBV7-2 combines with J gene TRBJ2-5, with 7 bases that match TRBD2. The V and J ends lost 5 bases and 2 bases, in that order; junction bases with no gene match: 5. Germline CDR1 reads SGHTA; CDR2 reads FQGNSA. The length of the CDR3 is 14 residues. The CDR3 loop reads CASSPTSAQETQYF. In nucleotides, the CDR3 is TGTGCCAGCAGCCCCACTAGCGCTCAAGAGACCCAGTACTTC.

In its sample, this clone was seen once. The chain joins TRBV9 to TRBJ1-6; TRBD1 is a possible D gene (6 bases). V lost 4 bases and J lost 0, with 14 bases in between. There are 17 residues in the CDR3. In germline, CDR1 is SGDLS, CDR2 YYNGEE. CDR3 DNA sequence: TGTGCCAGCAGCCCACGGGACACGAGCTCCTATAATTCACCCCTCCACTTT. Its translation is CASSPRDTSSYNSPLHF. Full variable domain (remainder filled in from reference TRBV9 and TRBJ1-6): DSGVTQTPKHLITATGQRVTLRCSPRSGDLSVYWYQQSLDQGLQFLIQYYNGEERAKGNILERFSAQQFPDLHSELNLSSLELGDSALYFCASSPRDTSSYNSPLHFGNGTRLTVT.

The chain carries TRBV5-1 and TRBJ1-3, with TRBD1 identical over 8 bases. Germline V gene sequence: CDR1 SGHRS, CDR2 YFSETQ. The CDR3 extends over 16 amino acids. Losses at the gene ends were 4 bases for V and 4 bases for J; bases not matched to a gene: 10. CDR3 coding DNA: TGCGCCAGCAGCCCGACAGGGGCCGACCGGGGAAACACCATATATTTT. It codes for CASSPTGADRGNTIYF.